The clone carrying this TCR beta chain was counted only a few times. The antigen remains undetermined. The source of the sample is a study of CD8+ T cells in alopecia areata. Study information: In an open-label trial, patients got 5 to 10 mg tofacitinib twice daily. General observations from the study: For patients receiving tofacitinib, scalp clonality and expanded CD8+ clones among the top 100 significantly decreased. Compared with normal scalp, lesional scalp had higher clonality and more expanded CD8+ clones. There was only one nonresponder, so it was unclear how baseline CD8+ expansion relates to response.

Treatment described: oral pan-JAK inhibitor, 5-10 mg twice daily. The CDR3 has 14 amino acids. The V gene's germline CDR1 is SGHVS and CDR2 FNYEAQ. V shed 7 bases and J 4 bases; nucleotides not matched to a gene: 5. cDNA prepared by RNA extraction and subsequent reverse transcription served as the template for sequencing. Measured with immunoSEQ multiplex PCR; TCRdb has only the in-frame clones, and not every one. Here the sample spans roughly 180,000 clones, 51% being singletons. V is TRBV7-6 and J is TRBJ2-1; 9 nucleotides align to TRBD1. The sequence was collected from a human donor with alopecia areata. Specimen: CD8+ T cells sorted from blood, collected at week 52, from a patient treated with tofacitinib. In DNA, the CDR3 is TGTGCCAGCACCCTAGGGACAGGGTACAATGAGCAGTTCTTC. This sequence encodes CASTLGTGYNEQFF.